The next 17 T cell receptor beta chains were all read from a single sample in a study of T cells in Graves' hyperthyroidism and ophthalmopathy. The TCR beta CDR3 regions underwent amplification using RNA transcripts as the source. First-round RT-PCR with HTBI primers amplified the TCR CDR3 region. One entry per CDR3 protein results from TCRdb running MiXCR on the multiplex PCR reads. Of approximately 600,000 distinct CDR3 sequences detected, about 14% appear once; the ten largest clones hold 7.1%. What was sequenced was blood. The source of these receptors is a woman between 18 and 29 years old with Graves' ophthalmopathy.

The chain uses TRBV4-3 and TRBJ2-7; perhaps TRBD1 as D (5 bases). CDR3 length equals 14 residues. CDR1 is LGHNA, CDR2 YSLEER, per germline. V lost 1 base and J lost 2, with 9 bases in between. In DNA form, the CDR3 reads TGCGCCAGCAGCCAAGTGCACAGGACCTACGAGCAGTACTTC. Amino acid sequence: CASSQVHRTYEQYF.

This chain uses TRBV4-1 with TRBJ2-6, with D perhaps matching TRBD1 (5 bases). Trimming shortened V by 8 bases and J by 0 bases, and 14 bases separated the two germline ends. Looked up from germline, CDR1 is MGHRA and CDR2 is YSYEKL. The CDR3 runs 16 residues. The CDR3 sequence is CASLDPGNSGANVLTF. The CDR3 DNA reads TGCGCCAGCTTGGATCCAGGGAACTCTGGGGCCAACGTCCTGACTTTC.

This clonotype was detected many times. V is TRBV18 and J is TRBJ2-1; 13 positions agree with TRBD2. Germline CDR1 reads KGHSH; CDR2 reads LQKENI. V lost 4 bases to trimming and J lost 8 bases; unmatched junction nucleotides: 2. The CDR3 spans 14 residues. CDR3 sequence: CASSRTSGRDEQFF. Here the CDR3 DNA reads TGTGCCAGCTCACGGACTAGCGGGAGAGATGAGCAGTTCTTC. Full variable domain (missing parts from reference TRBV18 and TRBJ2-1): NAGVMQNPRHLVRRRGQEARLRCSPMKGHSHVYWYRQLPEEGLKFMVYLQKENIIDESGMPKERFSAEFPKEGPSILRIQQVVRGDSAAYFCASSRTSGRDEQFFGPGTRLTVL.

There are many counts of this clonotype. V usage is TRBV28 and J usage is TRBJ1-1; a weak D match, TRBD1 (5 bases). The CDR3 sequence is 15 residues long. Germline lookup yields CDR1 MDHEN and CDR2 SYDVKM. Trimming took off 2 bases at V and 5 bases at J, with 15 bases between the two ends. The DNA for the CDR3 is TGTGCCAGCAGTTTAAGGCAGGGAGGCCGGACTGAAGCTTTCTTT. Translated, it gives CASSLRQGGRTEAFF.

The sample holds a few counts of this clonotype. V usage is TRBV9 and J usage is TRBJ2-1; D is tentatively TRBD1 or TRBD2 (5 bases each). The germline V and J ends were trimmed by 4 bases and 7 bases, with 18 bases remaining between them. Germline V gives CDR1 SGDLS, CDR2 YYNGEE. The CDR3 length is 15 residues. CDR3 sequence reads: CASSPSWGTANEQFF. For the CDR3, the DNA is TGTGCCAGCAGCCCTAGCTGGGGCACGGCAAATGAGCAGTTCTTC.

This clonotype has more than one count but fewer than ten. The chain carries TRBV24-1 and TRBJ2-7; D perhaps matches TRBD1 (6 bases). Germline CDR1 and CDR2: KGHDR and SFDVKD. This CDR3 has 15 residues. With 3 bases removed from V and 3 bases from J, the gap between germline ends came to 14 bases. Here the CDR3 DNA reads TGTGCCACCAGTGATCGCAGGGGAAATGGCTACGAGCAGTACTTC. This translates into CATSDRRGNGYEQYF.

The table lists this clonotype with many counts. CDR3 in amino acids: CASSADGYSLEQYF. As DNA, the CDR3 is TGTGCCAGCAGCGCGGACGGATACTCTTTAGAGCAGTACTTC. The chain has TRBV9 and TRBJ2-7, with D uncertain. Trimming took off 3 bases at V and 7 bases at J, with 17 bases between the two ends. The CDR3 spans 14 residues. Per germline, CDR1 SGDLS and CDR2 YYNGEE.

This clonotype was seen only a few times. V and J are TRBV7-6 and TRBJ2-7; 9 nucleotides match TRBD1. CDR3 length equals 15 residues. Trimming took 5 bases from V and 5 from J; bases not matched to a gene: 10. From germline, CDR1 is SGHVS and CDR2 FNYEAQ. The CDR3 here is CASSPGTGLGNEQYF. The CDR3 DNA reads TGTGCCAGCAGCCCCGGGACAGGGTTGGGCAACGAGCAGTACTTC.

At least ten counts were recorded for this clonotype. The J gene is TRBJ1-1, the V gene TRBV6-1; TRBD1 matches 8 bases. The CDR3 loop spans 16 amino acids. The V gene end was trimmed by 4 bases and the J gene end by 1 base; junction bases not matched to a gene: 8. Germline CDR1 reads MNHNS; CDR2 reads SASEGT. CDR3 nucleotides: TGTGCCAGCAGTGTCCTATCCGGGACAGGGAACACTGAAGCTTTCTTT. Translating gives CASSVLSGTGNTEAFF.

This clonotype was observed many times. This chain links TRBV28 with TRBJ2-7, with 7 bases fitting TRBD1. The CDR3 runs to 15 residues. Per germline, CDR1 MDHEN and CDR2 SYDVKM. After removal of 6 bases from V and 3 bases from J, the junction contained 11 bases not matched to a gene. CDR3 residues: CASRIGQDTFYEQYF. In DNA, the CDR3 is TGTGCCAGCAGGATCGGACAGGATACCTTCTACGAGCAGTACTTC.

This clonotype has ten or more counts. V and J are TRBV2 and TRBJ2-7; 7 bases align to TRBD2. CDR3 size: 17 residues. Germline V CDR1 and CDR2: SNHLY, FYNNEI. The trim removed 2 bases at V and 2 bases at J, leaving 12 bases unmatched. CDR3 DNA: TGTGCCAGCAGTGAATTGTGGCGCTCTAGCGGAGCCTACGAGCAGTACTTC. It specifies CASSELWRSSGAYEQYF.

The rearrangement links TRBV29-1 to TRBJ2-2; 8 bases are a match to TRBD1. V shed 2 bases, J shed 4 bases, and the junction held 3 bases outside the gene matches. This CDR3 region has 14 residues. Germline V gene data show CDR1 as SQVTM and CDR2 as ANQGSEA. In DNA, the CDR3 is TGCAGCGTTGAACAGGGGGCGGTCACCGGGGAGCTGTTTTTT. Encoded protein: CSVEQGAVTGELFF.

The table lists this clonotype with many counts. The CDR3 is CSVARERPSYEQYF. CDR3 bases: TGCAGCGTTGCCCGGGAGCGGCCTTCCTACGAGCAGTACTTC. The chain uses TRBV29-1 and TRBJ2-7, with D tentatively TRBD2 (6 bases). V was shortened by 4 bases and J by 1 base, with 14 bases between the two germline ends. The CDR3 has 14 residues. Germline lookup yields CDR1 SQVTM and CDR2 ANQGSEA.

V usage is TRBV29-1 and J usage is TRBJ2-7, with a weak D call TRBD1 (8 bases). Per the germline V gene, CDR1 is SQVTM and CDR2 is ANQGSEA. This CDR3 spans 13 amino acids. V was cut by 5 bases and J by 3 bases, with 14 bases left in between. The CDR3, as DNA: TGCAGCGTTATGACAGGGGAGGGCTACGAGCAGTACTTC. Amino acids: CSVMTGEGYEQYF.

This clonotype occurred many times. The chain carries TRBV27 and TRBJ1-5; the match to TRBD1 covers 7 bases. Germline loops: CDR1 MNHEY, CDR2 SMNVEV (reference sequence). V was pared by 4 bases and J by 8 bases, with 5 bases of the junction left unmatched. This CDR3 contains 13 residues. The CDR3 bases are TGTGCCAGCAGTTCGACAGGGTGGGAGCCCCAGCATTTT. Translating gives CASSSTGWEPQHF.

This clonotype was observed at least ten times. The chain joins TRBV11-3 to TRBJ2-3; 9 nucleotides agree with TRBD2. J lost 5 bases, V lost 0 bases, and 21 bases had no gene match. CDR1 and CDR2 (germline): SGHNT, YENEEA. The CDR3 covers 21 residues. The CDR3 DNA follows: TGTGCCAGCAGCTTAGACTTACCCCCGCCTTCTCGCGGGAGGGCCGAAGATACGCAGTATTTT. Translating it yields CASSLDLPPPSRGRAEDTQYF.

The table lists this clonotype with many counts. J is TRBJ2-1 and V is TRBV6-6; 7 positions match TRBD1. This CDR3 has 15 amino acids. CDR1 and CDR2 (germline): MNHNY, SVGAGI (reference sequence). The junction had 3 bases not matched to a gene; V was cut back by 2 bases and J by 2 bases. The CDR3 region is CASSYAGQAYNEQFF. The CDR3 DNA sequence: TGTGCCAGCAGTTACGCCGGACAGGCCTACAATGAGCAGTTCTTC.